Given below is one T cell receptor beta chain in context. The antigen remains unidentified. This entry belongs to a study of T cells in Graves' hyperthyroidism and ophthalmopathy. About the study: Specimen type is peripheral blood, collected at initial diagnosis prior to any treatment. Findings of the study overall: Most clonotypes that expanded in the thyroid above 0.001 also showed up in blood.

Germline V gene sequence: CDR1 KGHDR, CDR2 SFDVKD. The CDR3 is 15 amino acids. Trimming removed 1 base at V and 7 bases at J, with 13 bases between. What was amplified from RNA transcripts were TCR beta CDR3 regions. Carried out on the TCR CDR3, a first-round RT-PCR used the HTBI primer set. TCRdb reprocessed the multiplex PCR reads with MiXCR, giving one entry per CDR3 protein. Found here are over 500,000 distinct CDR3 sequences, 15% to 20% of them singletons; the top ten hold around 32%. Disease duration was under 3 months in the ophthalmopathy patients, who also had a Clinical Activity Score of at least 3 and a NOSPECS grade of at least 4. Fresh peripheral blood, about 9.3 ml, yielded the PBMCs.

This chain connects TRBV24-1 to TRBJ2-1; D might be TRBD1 or TRBD2, each matching 5 bases. The sequenced material came from blood. The TCR comes from a woman aged 30 to 39 with Graves' ophthalmopathy. The CDR3 spells CATSDFGGGSNEQFF. The CDR3 nucleotides are TGTGCCACCAGTGATTTTGGTGGGGGATCGAATGAGCAGTTCTTC.